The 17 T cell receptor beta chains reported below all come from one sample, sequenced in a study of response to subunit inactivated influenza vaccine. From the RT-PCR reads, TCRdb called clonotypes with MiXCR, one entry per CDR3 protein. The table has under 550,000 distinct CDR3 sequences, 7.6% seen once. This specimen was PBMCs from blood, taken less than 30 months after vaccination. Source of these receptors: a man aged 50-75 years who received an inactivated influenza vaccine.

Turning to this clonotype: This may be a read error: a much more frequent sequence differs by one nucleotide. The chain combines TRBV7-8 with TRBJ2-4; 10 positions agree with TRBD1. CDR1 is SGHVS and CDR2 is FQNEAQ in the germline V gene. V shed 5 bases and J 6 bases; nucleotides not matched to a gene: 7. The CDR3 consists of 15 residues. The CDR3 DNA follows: TGTGCCAGCAGCGACAGGGGGCTGGATGGAAACATTCAGTACTTC. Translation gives CASSDRGLDGNIQYF.

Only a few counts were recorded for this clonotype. The CDR3 nucleotides are TGTGCCAGCAGCTTAGGGTTGGCTTTGGGAGCCGGGGAGCTGTTTTTT. Encoded protein: CASSLGLALGAGELFF. V and J are TRBV7-6 and TRBJ2-2; possibly TRBD2 for D (5 bases). CDR1 and CDR2 (germline): SGHVS, FNYEAQ. Trimming took off 1 base at V and 6 bases at J, with 15 bases between the two ends. The CDR3 sequence is 16 residues long.

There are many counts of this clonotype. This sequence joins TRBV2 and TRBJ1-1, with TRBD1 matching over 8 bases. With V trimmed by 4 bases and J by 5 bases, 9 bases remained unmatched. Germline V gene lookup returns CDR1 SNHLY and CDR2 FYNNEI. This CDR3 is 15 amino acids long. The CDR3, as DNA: TGTGCCAGCAGTGGGCGACAGGGGAGGGTGACTGAAGCTTTCTTT. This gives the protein CASSGRQGRVTEAFF.

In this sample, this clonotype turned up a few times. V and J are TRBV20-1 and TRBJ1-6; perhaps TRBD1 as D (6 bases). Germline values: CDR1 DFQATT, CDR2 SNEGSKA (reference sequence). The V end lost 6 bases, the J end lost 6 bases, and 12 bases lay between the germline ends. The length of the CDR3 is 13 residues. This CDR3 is CSARGAGNSPLHF. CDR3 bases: TGCAGTGCGAGGGGGGCAGGTAATTCACCCCTCCACTTT.

This CDR3 is CAWSEDGLWGEKLFF. CDR3 in DNA: TGTGCCTGGAGCGAAGACGGACTCTGGGGTGAAAAACTGTTTTTT. The gene calls are TRBV30 and TRBJ1-4; D is uncertain. The V end lost 3 bases, the J end lost 7 bases, and 18 bases lay between the germline ends. The germline V gene encodes CDR1 GTSNPN and CDR2 SVGIG (reference sequence). The CDR3 sequence is 15 residues long.

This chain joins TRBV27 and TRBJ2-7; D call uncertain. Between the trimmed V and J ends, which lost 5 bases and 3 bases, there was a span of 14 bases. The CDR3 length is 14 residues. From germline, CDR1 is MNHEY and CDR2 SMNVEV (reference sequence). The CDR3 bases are TGTGCCAGCAGTCCCTTTAACACGTTCTACGAGCAGTACTTC. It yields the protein CASSPFNTFYEQYF.

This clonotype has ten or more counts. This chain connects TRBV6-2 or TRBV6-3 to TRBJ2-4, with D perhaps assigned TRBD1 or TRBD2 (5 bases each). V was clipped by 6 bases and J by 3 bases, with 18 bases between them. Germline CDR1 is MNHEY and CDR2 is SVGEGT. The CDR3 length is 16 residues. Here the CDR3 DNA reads TGTGCCAGCAGCTGGGACGGCGGAAGCCGCAAAAACATTCAGTACTTC. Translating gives CASSWDGGSRKNIQYF.

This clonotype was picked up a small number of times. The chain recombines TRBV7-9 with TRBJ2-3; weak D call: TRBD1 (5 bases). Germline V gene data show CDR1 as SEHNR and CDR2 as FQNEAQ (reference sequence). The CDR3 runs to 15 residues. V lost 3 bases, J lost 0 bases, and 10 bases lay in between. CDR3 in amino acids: CASSFGHPSTDTQYF. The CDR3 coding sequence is TGTGCCAGCAGCTTCGGACATCCTAGCACAGATACGCAGTATTTT.

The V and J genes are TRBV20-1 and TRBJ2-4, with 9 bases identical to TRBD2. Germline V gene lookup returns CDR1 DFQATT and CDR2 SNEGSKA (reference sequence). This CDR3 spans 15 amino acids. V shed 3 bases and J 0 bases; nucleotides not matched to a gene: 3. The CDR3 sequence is CSASLAGAAKNIQYF. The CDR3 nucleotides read TGCAGTGCTAGTTTAGCGGGAGCAGCCAAAAACATTCAGTACTTC.

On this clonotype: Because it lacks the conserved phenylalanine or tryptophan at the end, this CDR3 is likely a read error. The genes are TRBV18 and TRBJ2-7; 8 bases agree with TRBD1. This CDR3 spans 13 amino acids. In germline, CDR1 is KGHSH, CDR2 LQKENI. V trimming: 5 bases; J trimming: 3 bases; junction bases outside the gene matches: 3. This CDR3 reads CASSSGQGYEQYY. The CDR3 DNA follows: TGTGCCAGCTCAAGTGGACAGGGCTACGAGCAGTACTAC.

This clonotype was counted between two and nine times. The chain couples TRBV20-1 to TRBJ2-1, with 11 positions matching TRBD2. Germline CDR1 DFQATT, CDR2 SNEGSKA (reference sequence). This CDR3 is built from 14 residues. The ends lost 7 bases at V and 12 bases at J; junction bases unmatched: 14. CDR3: CSGQLLAGVSGQFF. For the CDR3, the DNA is TGCAGTGGCCAACTACTAGCGGGAGTCTCAGGGCAGTTCTTC.

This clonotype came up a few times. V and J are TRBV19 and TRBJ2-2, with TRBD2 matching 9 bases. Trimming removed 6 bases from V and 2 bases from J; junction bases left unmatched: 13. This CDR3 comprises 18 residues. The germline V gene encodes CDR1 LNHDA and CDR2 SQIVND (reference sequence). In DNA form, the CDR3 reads TGTGCCAGTAGGCGAAGACTAGCGGTCATACCCAACACCGGGGAGCTGTTTTTT. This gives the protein CASRRRLAVIPNTGELFF.

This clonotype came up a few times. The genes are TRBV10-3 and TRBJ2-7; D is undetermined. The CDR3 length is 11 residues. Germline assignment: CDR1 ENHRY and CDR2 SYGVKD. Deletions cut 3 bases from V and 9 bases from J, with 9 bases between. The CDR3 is CAISEGAVQYF. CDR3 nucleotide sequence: TGTGCCATCAGTGAAGGAGCCGTGCAGTACTTC.

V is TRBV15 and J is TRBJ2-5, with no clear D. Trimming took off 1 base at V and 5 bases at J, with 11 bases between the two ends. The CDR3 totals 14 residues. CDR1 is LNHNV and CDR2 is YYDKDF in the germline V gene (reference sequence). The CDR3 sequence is CATSRAAVGETQYF. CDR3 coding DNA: TGTGCCACCAGCAGAGCGGCGGTTGGGGAGACCCAGTACTTC. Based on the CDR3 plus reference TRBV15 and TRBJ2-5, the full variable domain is DAMVIQNPRYQVTQFGKPVTLSCSQTLNHNVMYWYQQKSSQAPKLLFHYYDKDFNNEADTPDNFQSRRPNTSFCFLDIRSPGLGDTAMYLCATSRAAVGETQYFGPGTRLLVL.

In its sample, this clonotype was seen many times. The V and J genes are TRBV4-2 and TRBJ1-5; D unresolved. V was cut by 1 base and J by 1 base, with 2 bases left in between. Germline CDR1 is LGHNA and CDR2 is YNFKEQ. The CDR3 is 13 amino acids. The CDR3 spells CASSQASNQPQHF. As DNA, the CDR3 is TGTGCCAGCAGCCAAGCGAGCAATCAGCCCCAGCATTTT.

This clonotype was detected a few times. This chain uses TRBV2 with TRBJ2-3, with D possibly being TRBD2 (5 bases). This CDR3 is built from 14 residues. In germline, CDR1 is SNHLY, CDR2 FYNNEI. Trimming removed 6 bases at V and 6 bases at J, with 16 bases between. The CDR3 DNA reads TGTGCCAGCAGCCTTAGGACTGCCGGGGATACGCAGTATTTT. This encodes CASSLRTAGDTQYF.

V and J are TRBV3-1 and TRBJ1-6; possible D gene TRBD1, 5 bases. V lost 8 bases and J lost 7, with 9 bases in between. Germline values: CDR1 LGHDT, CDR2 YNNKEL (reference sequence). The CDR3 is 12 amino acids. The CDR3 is CASSGGNSPLHF. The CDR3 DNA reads TGTGCCAGCTCTGGGGGGAATTCACCCCTCCACTTT.